Listed here are 27 T cell receptor beta chains from one sample, sequenced in a study of T cells in Graves' hyperthyroidism and ophthalmopathy. RNA transcripts yielded amplified TCR beta CDR3 regions. Initially, a first-round RT-PCR of the TCR CDR3 employed the HTBI primer set. TCRdb processed the multiplex PCR reads anew with MiXCR; each CDR3 protein has one entry. Among around 450,000 distinct CDR3 sequences listed, 15% to 18% were seen once. The specimen was blood. These receptors originate from a woman under 30 with Graves' hyperthyroidism.

This clonotype was counted at least ten times. The CDR3, as DNA: TGTGCCAGCAGCTCAGGGCATCAGCCCCAGCATTTT. It specifies CASSSGHQPQHF. The V call is TRBV2, the J call TRBJ1-5, with D possibly matching TRBD1 (5 bases). V was cut by 6 bases and J by 5 bases, with 8 bases left in between. Germline CDR1 is SNHLY and CDR2 is FYNNEI. The length of the CDR3 is 12 residues.

This clonotype has ten or more counts. The chain uses TRBV7-9 and TRBJ2-2; D is unclear. CDR3 length equals 13 residues. The ends were cut back, 5 bases at V and 3 bases at J, with 7 bases in the middle. Germline V gene data show CDR1 as SEHNR and CDR2 as FQNEAQ (reference sequence). This CDR3 reads CASSLLHTGELFF. The CDR3 bases are TGTGCCAGCAGCCTACTACACACCGGGGAGCTGTTTTTT.

This clonotype has at least ten counts. The J gene is TRBJ1-2, the V gene TRBV7-2; D gene ambiguous. V lost 2 bases and J 4 bases, leaving 2 bases between the germline ends. This CDR3 contains 11 residues. The V gene's germline CDR1 is SGHTA and CDR2 FQGNSA. The chain's CDR3 is CASSLSYGYTF. In nucleotides, the CDR3 is TGTGCCAGCAGCTTATCCTATGGCTACACCTTC. Using reference TRBV7-2 and TRBJ1-2 for the parts outside the CDR3, the full variable domain is GAGVSQSPSNKVTEKGKDVELRCDPISGHTALYWYRQSLGQGLEFLIYFQGNSAPDKSGLPSDRFSAERTGGSVSTLTIQRTQQEDSAVYLCASSLSYGYTFGSGTRLTVV.

This clonotype came up many times. The rearrangement uses TRBV11-3 and TRBJ1-5; a possible D gene is TRBD1 (5 bases). CDR1 SGHNT and CDR2 YENEEA come from the germline V gene. The CDR3 sequence is 15 residues long. V lost 2 bases and J lost 7, with 15 bases in between. CDR3 region: CASSLSGGVEQPQHF. The CDR3 DNA reads TGTGCCAGCAGCTTAAGCGGAGGGGTTGAACAGCCCCAGCATTTT. The full variable domain, completed using reference TRBV11-3 and TRBJ1-5, is EAGVVQSPRYKIIEKKQPVAFWCNPISGHNTLYWYLQNLGQGPELLIRYENEEAVDDSQLPKDRFSAERLKGVDSTLKIQPAELGDSAVYLCASSLSGGVEQPQHFGDGTRLSIL.

This clonotype was counted ten times or more. V gene TRBV3-1 combines with J gene TRBJ1-2, with D possibly TRBD1 on 6 matching bases. Germline V CDR1 and CDR2: LGHDT, YNNKEL (reference sequence). V shed 0 bases and J shed 4 bases, with 9 bases lying between them. This CDR3 has 14 amino acids. CDR3 DNA: TGTGCCAGCAGCCAAGAAGTGGACAGCTATGGCTACACCTTC. It translates to CASSQEVDSYGYTF.

This clonotype has at least ten counts. V and J are TRBV28 and TRBJ2-5; 8 positions match TRBD2. Per the germline V gene, CDR1 is MDHEN and CDR2 is SYDVKM. The CDR3 is 16 amino acids. V dropped 2 bases and J dropped 6; count of bases not matched to a gene: 11. CDR3 in amino acids: CASSLGPAGVVKTQYF. CDR3 coding DNA: TGTGCCAGCAGTTTAGGGCCAGCGGGAGTTGTGAAGACCCAGTACTTC.

This clonotype occurred a few times. The V and J genes are TRBV24-1 and TRBJ2-3; 11 bases are shared with TRBD1. This CDR3 has 14 residues. V gave up 9 bases and J gave up 4 bases; unmatched junction bases: 5. The germline gives CDR1 KGHDR, CDR2 SFDVKD. The CDR3 DNA reads as TGTGCCACCGGCGAGGGACAGGGGGCAGATACGCAGTATTTT. It specifies CATGEGQGADTQYF.

V gene TRBV4-1 combines with J gene TRBJ1-5; D might be TRBD1 (5 bases). V was clipped by 2 bases and J by 2 bases, with 19 bases between them. The CDR3 consists of 18 residues. Germline assignment: CDR1 MGHRA and CDR2 YSYEKL. This chain's CDR3 is CASSQSPWGDYRNQPQHF. Written as DNA, the CDR3 is TGCGCCAGCAGCCAAAGCCCCTGGGGGGATTACCGCAATCAGCCCCAGCATTTT.

The rearrangement joins TRBV11-2 to TRBJ2-1; D remains unclear. The CDR3 runs to 16 residues. Germline CDR1 reads SGHAT; CDR2 reads FQNNGV. The ends were cut back, 2 bases at V and 6 bases at J, with 17 bases in the middle. The CDR3 reads CASSLLSQEGSNEQFF. In DNA form, the CDR3 reads TGTGCCAGCAGCTTATTGTCCCAGGAAGGGTCCAATGAGCAGTTCTTC.

This clonotype was found many times. The chain uses TRBV7-3 and TRBJ1-4; D is undetermined. The CDR3 is 14 amino acids. Germline V lookup: CDR1 SGHTA, CDR2 FQGTGA. The germline V and J ends were trimmed by 5 bases and 5 bases, with 12 bases remaining between them. CDR3 loop: CASSGRATNEKLFF. Here the CDR3 DNA reads TGTGCCAGCAGCGGACGGGCGACCAATGAAAAACTGTTTTTT.

The chain joins TRBV7-9 to TRBJ1-4; 8 nucleotides line up with TRBD1. After removal of 3 bases from V and 6 bases from J, the junction contained 3 bases not matched to a gene. The CDR3 runs to 14 residues. Germline V CDR1 and CDR2: SEHNR, FQNEAQ (reference sequence). CDR3 nucleotides: TGTGCCAGCAGCTTTACAGGGGGAGATGAAAAACTGTTTTTT. This codes for CASSFTGGDEKLFF.

This clonotype was observed at least ten times. The genes are TRBV20-1 and TRBJ1-4; D may be TRBD1 (6 bases). With 5 bases removed from V and 7 bases from J, the gap between germline ends came to 23 bases. Germline values: CDR1 DFQATT, CDR2 SNEGSKA (reference sequence). The CDR3 has 16 residues. CDR3 amino acids: CSAPGRGGPLGEKLFF. The CDR3 DNA follows: TGCAGTGCTCCGGGGAGAGGGGGGCCTCTGGGTGAAAAACTGTTTTTT.

This clonotype was observed many times. This chain links TRBV30 with TRBJ1-2; the D gene is possibly TRBD1 (6 bases). CDR1 is GTSNPN and CDR2 is SVGIG in the germline V gene (reference sequence). This CDR3 spans 13 amino acids. With 5 bases removed from V and 0 bases from J, the gap between germline ends came to 10 bases. The CDR3 coding sequence is TGTGCCTGGTCGGACAGTCCTAACTATGGCTACACCTTC. Amino acids: CAWSDSPNYGYTF.

Only a few counts were recorded for this clonotype. A much larger clone is a single base away; this may be a read error. The CDR3 DNA reads as TGTGCCAGCAGCTCCCTAGGTAGCGGGGGCTGCAATGAGCAGTTCTTC. Translated, it gives CASSSLGSGGCNEQFF. The chain uses TRBV5-8 and TRBJ2-1; 9 bases are shared with TRBD2. V shed 3 bases and J 6 bases; nucleotides not matched to a gene: 10. CDR1 SGHTS and CDR2 YDEGEE come from the germline V gene. The CDR3 has 16 amino acids.

This clonotype was detected ten times or more. The J gene is TRBJ2-5, the V gene TRBV20-1; D is unclear. In germline, CDR1 is DFQATT, CDR2 SNEGSKA (reference sequence). V lost 0 bases, J lost 5 bases, and 13 bases lay in between. The CDR3 is 14 residues long. The CDR3 loop reads CSARDNRVPETQYF. CDR3 coding DNA: TGCAGTGCTAGAGATAATCGGGTCCCGGAGACCCAGTACTTC.

This clonotype appeared many times. The V call is TRBV2, the J call TRBJ2-5; 10 bases are a match to TRBD1. In germline, CDR1 is SNHLY, CDR2 FYNNEI. CDR3 length: 15 amino acids. V lost 4 bases to trimming and J lost 2 bases; unmatched junction nucleotides: 4. The CDR3: CASSVGQGGQETQYF. Written as DNA, the CDR3 is TGTGCCAGCAGTGTAGGACAGGGGGGACAAGAGACCCAGTACTTC. Drawing the rest from reference TRBV2 and TRBJ2-5, the complete variable domain is EPEVTQTPSHQVTQMGQEVILRCVPISNHLYFYWYRQILGQKVEFLVSFYNNEISEKSEIFDDQFSVERPDGSNFTLKIRSTKLEDSAMYFCASSVGQGGQETQYFGPGTRLLVL.

This clonotype was counted only a few times. The V gene is TRBV5-8, the J gene TRBJ2-7; TRBD2 matches 11 bases. Germline CDR1 and CDR2: SGHTS and YDEGEE. J was trimmed by 4 bases and V by 5 bases; bases with no gene match: 8. The CDR3 extends over 15 amino acids. The DNA for the CDR3 is TGTGCCAGCAGAGCCGGGACTAGCGGAACTTACGAGCAGTACTTC. Protein: CASRAGTSGTYEQYF.

At least ten counts were recorded for this clonotype. The chain links TRBV7-9 to TRBJ2-7; 7 positions agree with TRBD2. The V gene's germline CDR1 is SEHNR and CDR2 FQNEAQ (reference sequence). The CDR3 runs 14 residues. The junction had 4 bases not matched to a gene; V was cut back by 3 bases and J by 2 bases. The CDR3 is CASSFGAGTYEQYF. The CDR3 region has the DNA TGTGCCAGCAGCTTCGGAGCGGGGACCTACGAGCAGTACTTC.

This clonotype was seen at least ten times. The chain is built from TRBV10-2 and TRBJ1-6; D gene ambiguous. CDR3 length: 16 amino acids. V lost 2 bases and J 10 bases, leaving 18 bases between the germline ends. Germline V gene sequence: CDR1 WSHSY, CDR2 SAAADI. The CDR3: CASSEMRAYSGSPLHF. In DNA form, the CDR3 reads TGCGCCAGCAGTGAGATGAGGGCGTATTCAGGATCACCCCTCCACTTT.

DNA of the CDR3: TGTGCCAGCAGTTCGGTTAATTGCGGTAATGGCTACACCTTC. As protein: CASSSVNCGNGYTF. The chain employs TRBV12-3 or TRBV12-4 and TRBJ1-2; no reliable D call. This CDR3 contains 14 residues. Trimming pared 4 bases from V and 6 bases from J, leaving 15 bases between.

This clonotype was observed a few times. The chain joins TRBV5-5 to TRBJ2-6; no clear D. Germline lookup yields CDR1 SGHKS and CDR2 YYEKEE (reference sequence). Trimming removed 1 base from V and 0 bases from J, with 8 bases in between. The CDR3 runs 16 residues. The CDR3 is CASSLQVNSGANVLTF. The CDR3 DNA reads TGTGCCAGCAGCTTGCAAGTTAACTCTGGGGCCAACGTCCTGACTTTC.

This clonotype occurred many times. This rearrangement joins TRBV5-1 to TRBJ2-1; D uncertain. V was cut by 2 bases and J by 8 bases, with 11 bases left in between. This CDR3 region has 13 residues. Germline CDR1 and CDR2: SGHRS and YFSETQ. The CDR3, as DNA: TGCGCCAGCAGCTTAGGCGGTCGGGATGAGCAGTTCTTC. This codes for CASSLGGRDEQFF.

This clonotype was observed a few times. The genes are TRBV19 and TRBJ1-2; 9 bases fit TRBD1. This CDR3 spans 13 amino acids. CDR1 and CDR2 from the germline V gene are LNHDA and SQIVND (reference sequence). V lost 6 bases, J lost 3 bases, and 2 bases stayed unmatched. The CDR3 sequence: CASRQGADYGYTF. The CDR3 DNA is TGTGCCAGTAGACAGGGGGCAGACTATGGCTACACCTTC.

This clonotype was seen more than once but under ten times. No conserved phenylalanine or tryptophan is present at the end of the CDR3, so a read error is the likely explanation. The chain uses TRBV7-9 and TRBJ1-6; the D gene is possibly TRBD1 (5 bases). CDR3 length: 14 amino acids. The V and J ends lost 0 bases and 7 bases respectively, with 7 bases between them. Germline V gene data show CDR1 as SEHNR and CDR2 as FQNEAQ (reference sequence). This chain's CDR3 is CASSLAGGNSPLHL. The CDR3 DNA is TGTGCCAGCAGCTTAGCGGGGGGGAATTCACCCCTCCACCTT.

This clonotype was counted at least ten times. The chain combines TRBV6-1 with TRBJ2-5; TRBD1 matches at 9 bases. Germline CDR1 reads MNHNS; CDR2 reads SASEGT. The junction had 7 bases not matched to a gene; V was cut back by 5 bases and J by 0 bases. The CDR3 has 16 residues. The CDR3 loop reads CASSSPGQGYQETQYF. The CDR3 nucleotides are TGTGCCAGCAGTAGCCCGGGACAGGGATACCAAGAGACCCAGTACTTC.

This clonotype was found many times. The genes are TRBV16 and TRBJ1-1, with TRBD1 as a possible D gene (5 bases). The V end lost 1 base, the J end lost 9 bases, and 18 bases lay between the germline ends. The CDR3 has 15 amino acids. Germline assignment: CDR1 KGHSY and CDR2 FQNENV. CDR3 residues: CASSQFRQGGTQAFF. The CDR3 DNA follows: TGTGCCAGCAGCCAATTTCGGCAGGGAGGGACTCAAGCTTTCTTT.

The chain employs TRBV7-9 and TRBJ1-4; weak D call: TRBD1 (6 bases). Germline V gene data show CDR1 as SEHNR and CDR2 as FQNEAQ (reference sequence). With 4 bases removed from V and 7 bases from J, the gap between germline ends came to 13 bases. CDR3 length: 14 amino acids. The CDR3 DNA reads as TGTGCCAGCAGCTCCGGGACATCGGGTGAAAAACTGTTTTTT. It encodes CASSSGTSGEKLFF.